These T cell receptor beta chains were read from a single sample in a study of blood T cell repertoires in COVID-19. Data came from immunoSEQ multiplex PCR; TCRdb stores just in-frame clones and leaves some out. The table records about 180,000 clones, 86% of them present only once. Sequenced input: PBMCs or T cells enriched from blood (not recorded which). These receptors all come from a woman in her 30s who had recovered from COVID-19. CDR3s include the opening cysteine and the closing phenylalanine or tryptophan. D genes are given only for firm matches. Not every row has a clone size; where given, it reads once, few, many or a size class.

size	J	V	D	DNA	CDR3
-	TRBJ2-1	TRBV9	-	TGTGCCAGCAGCGTGGCGTCACAGAACTACAATGAGCAGTTCTTC	CASSVASQNYNEQFF
-	TRBJ2-5	TRBV5-1	TRBD2	TGCGCCAGCACCCGAGCGGGGTACCAAGAGACCCAGTACTTC	CASTRAGYQETQYF
-	TRBJ2-1	TRBV7-9	-	TGTGCCAGCAGCTTTGGTAGCGGAGCTTACAATGAGCAGTTCTTC	CASSFGSGAYNEQFF
once	TRBJ1-2	TRBV14	TRBD1	TGTGCCAGCAGCCAAGAGGGACAGGGTCATGGCTACACCTTC	CASSQEGQGHGYTF
-	TRBJ2-2	TRBV5-1	TRBD2	TGCGCCAGCAGCTTGAGGTCTAGCGGGGGGAACACCGGGGAGCTGTTTTTT	CASSLRSSGGNTGELFF
-	TRBJ2-5	TRBV5-4	-	TGTGCCAGCAGCTTGGGTAGAGAGACCCAGTACTTC	CASSLGRETQYF
-	TRBJ1-1	TRBV24-1	-	TGTGCCACCCAAGGGGGAGGGGATGAAGCTTTCTTT	CATQGGGDEAFF
-	TRBJ1-3	TRBV5-5	-	TGTGCCAGCAGCTTGGACACAGGGTCTGGAAACACCATATATTTT	CASSLDTGSGNTIYF
-	TRBJ2-1	TRBV19	-	TGTGCCAGTACCCCGTGGGAGAGCTCCTACAATGAGCAGTTCTTC	CASTPWESSYNEQFF
-	TRBJ1-2	TRBV19	TRBD1	TGTGCCAGTAGTCCCCGGGACAGGGGATACACCTTC	CASSPRDRGYTF
-	TRBJ1-2	TRBV28	-	TGTGCCAGCAGTTCCCCAGCTAACTATGGCTACACCTTC	CASSSPANYGYTF
-	TRBJ1-2	TRBV28	TRBD1	TGTGGGGTAGGACAGGGGCCCTCGGGCTACACCTTC	CGVGQGPSGYTF
-	TRBJ1-1	TRBV20-1	TRBD1	TGCAGTGCTAGTAGAGCCGAGACAGGGGGCTTAGGGACTGAAGCTTTCTTT	CSASRAETGGLGTEAFF
-	TRBJ1-6	TRBV14	-	TGTGCCAGCAGCCCGGCAGGGGCGGTGGATTCACCCCTCCACTTT	CASSPAGAVDSPLHF
-	TRBJ2-2	TRBV9	-	TGTGCCAGCAGCGTAGGTCAACCAGTTAGCGCCCCGAACACCGGGGAGCTGTTTTTT	CASSVGQPVSAPNTGELFF
-	TRBJ2-1	TRBV19	-	TGTGCCAGTAGGGTCGGGAGTATACAGTCGAATGAGCAGTTCTTC	CASRVGSIQSNEQFF
few	TRBJ2-2	TRBV5-5	TRBD1	TGTGCCAGCACCAGGGACAGGGGTAACACCGGGGAGCTGTTTTTT	CASTRDRGNTGELFF
-	TRBJ2-1	TRBV4-1	-	TGCGCCAGCAGCCACTACGGAGGGGAGCAGTTCTTC	CASSHYGGEQFF
-	TRBJ2-1	TRBV12-3/TRBV12-4	-	TGTGCCAGCAGCGGACCGGGAGACAATGAGCAGTTCTTC	CASSGPGDNEQFF
-	TRBJ2-5	TRBV12-3/TRBV12-4	TRBD1	TGTGCCAGCAGGGGGACAGGCAAAGAGACCCAGTACTTC	CASRGTGKETQYF
-	TRBJ2-1	TRBV28	-	TGTGCCAGCACTCGCTACAATGAGCAGTTCTTC	CASTRYNEQFF
-	TRBJ2-3	TRBV2	TRBD2	TGTGCCAGCAGGGCGGGACTAGCGGGAGGGACAGATACGCAGTATTTT	CASRAGLAGGTDTQYF
-	TRBJ2-7	TRBV3-1/TRBV3-2	TRBD2	TGTGCCAGCAGCTCAAGGAACGGGAGGGCCCAGAACGAGCAGTACTTC	CASSSRNGRAQNEQYF
-	TRBJ1-2	TRBV19	TRBD1	TGTGCCAGTACCCCGACAGGGGGAAGGTATGGCTACACCTTC	CASTPTGGRYGYTF
-	TRBJ2-1	TRBV7-2	TRBD2	TGTGCCAGCAGCCCCAGGACGGGAGGGTGGAATGAGCAGTTCTTC	CASSPRTGGWNEQFF
-	TRBJ2-3	TRBV25-1	TRBD2	TGTGCCAGCAGTGAAGCGGGAGTAGATACGCAGTATTTT	CASSEAGVDTQYF